The table lists the clone carrying this T cell receptor (beta chain) with a count of one. Its antigen is unknown. Measured with immunoSEQ multiplex PCR; TCRdb has only the in-frame clones, and not every one. The sample has about 18,000 clones; 70% to 75% are singletons. Trimming left V 0 bases short and J 3 bases short, with 6 bases between. Per the germline V gene, CDR1 is SGHRS and CDR2 is YFSETQ. This CDR3 spans 13 amino acids. The entry originates in a study of somatic mutations in cytotoxic T cells in rheumatoid arthritis. Healthy control subjects consisted of blood donors (median age around 60 years, range about 20-70; about 53% female). Positive magnetic bead selection separated CD4+ and CD8+ cells, and flow cytometry confirmed purity. Whole-study findings and limits: Rheumatoid arthritis patients and age-matched healthy controls showed no significant difference in CD8+ T-cell clonality.

The gene calls are TRBV5-1 and TRBJ1-1; D remains ambiguous. The TCR comes from a woman aged 55-69 years in good health. Sequencing was carried out using CD8+ T cells sorted from blood. The CDR3 DNA follows: TGCGCCAGCAGCTTGGTCGGGTACACTGAAGCTTTCTTT. Encoded protein: CASSLVGYTEAFF.